A single sample is the source of the 14 T cell receptor beta chains below, sequenced in a study of T cells after yellow fever vaccination. TCRdb redid the calling of the 5' RACE reads with MiXCR, one entry per CDR3 protein. The sample yields approximately 510,000 distinct CDR3 sequences, just over 20% seen once. Sequencing was performed on PBMCs, taken 21 days after the first yellow fever vaccination. These receptors all come from a man in his late teens or twenties who received the YFV17D yellow fever vaccine.

This clonotype was recorded many times. V is TRBV6-5 and J is TRBJ1-2, with D uncertain. There are 16 residues in the CDR3. Trimming stripped 3 bases from V and 7 bases from J, with 21 bases between. Germline values: CDR1 MNHEY, CDR2 SVGAGI. CDR3 sequence: CASSYSPDPKKSGYTF. The CDR3 nucleotides are TGTGCCAGCAGTTATAGCCCTGACCCCAAAAAAAGTGGCTACACCTTC.

This clonotype showed up just a few times. The V gene is TRBV6-2 or TRBV6-3, the J gene TRBJ2-3, with 9 nucleotides matching TRBD1. CDR3 length: 15 residues. Germline V gives CDR1 MNHEY, CDR2 SVGEGT. J was trimmed by 4 bases and V by 6 bases; bases with no gene match: 8. Here the CDR3 DNA reads TGTGCCAGCAGACCCAACAGGGGGCGGTCAGATACGCAGTATTTT. Its translation: CASRPNRGRSDTQYF.

This clonotype was found a few times. J is TRBJ2-6 and V is TRBV11-2; D is unresolved. V was trimmed by 4 bases and J by 6 bases, leaving 22 bases between them. Germline V CDR1 and CDR2: SGHAT, FQNNGV. The CDR3 has 18 amino acids. CDR3 nucleotides: TGTGCCAGCAGCTCCCTTTATAAGACATCCCTTTCGGCCAACGTCCTGACTTTC. Its translation: CASSSLYKTSLSANVLTF.

This clonotype has a handful of counts. The chain has TRBV20-1 and TRBJ2-1; 9 bases are shared with TRBD2. The CDR3 consists of 14 residues. CDR1 DFQATT and CDR2 SNEGSKA come from the germline V gene (reference sequence). The trim removed 2 bases at V and 4 bases at J, leaving 3 bases unmatched. In DNA form, the CDR3 reads TGCAGTGCTAGACTAGCGGGGAATTACAATGAGCAGTTCTTC. Translation: CSARLAGNYNEQFF.

There are a few counts of this clonotype. The chain couples TRBV29-1 to TRBJ1-2; tentative D call: TRBD1 (6 bases). CDR1 is SQVTM and CDR2 is ANQGSEA in the germline V gene. This CDR3 is 14 amino acids long. Trimming took off 4 bases at V and 1 base at J, with 13 bases between the two ends. CDR3 coding DNA: TGCAGCGTTGCCAGGGGAGGGGTTAACTATGGCTACACCTTC. As protein: CSVARGGVNYGYTF.

This chain joins TRBV20-1 and TRBJ2-3; D ambiguous. The ends were cut back, 4 bases at V and 2 bases at J, with 10 bases in the middle. CDR3 size: 13 residues. Per germline, CDR1 DFQATT and CDR2 SNEGSKA (reference sequence). The CDR3 DNA reads TGCAGTGCTAAGTCGGGCTTCACAGATACGCAGTATTTT. As protein: CSAKSGFTDTQYF.

A few counts support this clonotype. The rearrangement uses TRBV27 and TRBJ2-7, with a possible D match to TRBD2 (6 bases). The ends were cut back, 5 bases at V and 4 bases at J, with 21 bases in the middle. The CDR3 spans 16 residues. Germline lookup yields CDR1 MNHEY and CDR2 SMNVEV (reference sequence). As DNA, the CDR3 is TGTGCCAGCAGTCCCCACGGGAGAGGCGGGGCATACGAGCAGTACGTC. Translated: CASSPHGRGGAYEQYV.

The sample holds a few counts of this clonotype. V gene TRBV6-5 combines with J gene TRBJ2-1, with TRBD2 matching 9 bases. Trimming removed 5 bases from V and 7 bases from J; junction bases left unmatched: 12. The CDR3 has 16 amino acids. Germline loops: CDR1 MNHEY, CDR2 SVGAGI. CDR3 sequence reads: CASSPPLRGGRNEQFF. In DNA, the CDR3 is TGTGCCAGCAGTCCCCCTTTGCGGGGGGGGAGGAATGAGCAGTTCTTC.

The rearrangement joins TRBV12-3 or TRBV12-4 to TRBJ1-1; no definite D call. Trimming shortened V by 7 bases and J by 3 bases, and 12 bases separated the two germline ends. The CDR3 runs to 13 residues. The CDR3 DNA follows: TGTGCCAGCACCGCCGATAGGTACACTGAAGCTTTCTTT. It codes for CASTADRYTEAFF.

This clonotype turned up a few times. The CDR3 nucleotides read TGTGCCAGCAGCTTACAACAGGGGGCCACAGATACGCAGTATTTT. It codes for CASSLQQGATDTQYF. The gene calls are TRBV5-4 and TRBJ2-3; TRBD1 aligns across 9 bases. CDR3 size: 15 residues. The junction had 3 bases not matched to a gene; V was cut back by 2 bases and J by 2 bases. CDR1 SGHNT and CDR2 YYREEE come from the germline V gene (reference sequence).

There are a few counts of this clonotype. The chain employs TRBV9 and TRBJ2-3; D is perhaps TRBD1 (6 bases). CDR3 length: 14 residues. Deletions cut 3 bases from V and 4 bases from J, with 12 bases between. Germline V gene lookup returns CDR1 SGDLS and CDR2 YYNGEE. CDR3 residues: CASSALQGPDTQYF. The CDR3 region has the DNA TGTGCCAGCAGCGCCCTACAGGGACCAGATACGCAGTATTTT.

The chain links TRBV29-1 to TRBJ2-1; the D gene is possibly TRBD2 (5 bases). This CDR3 has 13 residues. In germline, CDR1 is SQVTM, CDR2 ANQGSEA. Trimming stripped 7 bases from V and 0 bases from J, with 10 bases between. The CDR3 sequence: CSGLGGSYNEQFF. CDR3 coding DNA: TGCAGCGGCCTTGGAGGCTCCTACAATGAGCAGTTCTTC.

This clonotype was counted a few times. This chain connects TRBV6-5 to TRBJ2-7, with D possibly called TRBD1 or TRBD2 (6 bases each). The V gene lost 4 bases and the J gene lost 0 bases, with 13 bases spanning the gap. The CDR3 contains 15 residues. CDR1 and CDR2 from the germline V gene are MNHEY and SVGAGI. The CDR3 region is CASSLNRGHSYEQYF. Here the CDR3 DNA reads TGTGCCAGCAGTTTAAATCGGGGGCACTCCTACGAGCAGTACTTC.

The V call is TRBV20-1, the J call TRBJ2-3; a possible D gene is TRBD1 (7 bases). This CDR3 region has 13 residues. Germline-derived CDR1 and CDR2 are DFQATT and SNEGSKA (reference sequence). Trimming shortened V by 5 bases and J by 3 bases, and 12 bases separated the two germline ends. This CDR3 is CSAGGGATDTQYF. As DNA, the CDR3 is TGCAGTGCTGGAGGGGGCGCAACAGATACGCAGTATTTT.